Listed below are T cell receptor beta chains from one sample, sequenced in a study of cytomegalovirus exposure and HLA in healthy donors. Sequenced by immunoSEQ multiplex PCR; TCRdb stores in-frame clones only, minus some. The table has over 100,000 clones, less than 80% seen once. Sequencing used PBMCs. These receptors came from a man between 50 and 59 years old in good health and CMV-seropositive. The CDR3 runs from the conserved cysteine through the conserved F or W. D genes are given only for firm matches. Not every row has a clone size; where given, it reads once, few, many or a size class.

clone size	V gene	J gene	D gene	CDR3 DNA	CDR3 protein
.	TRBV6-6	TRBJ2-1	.	TGTGCCAGCAGTTCGGGGGACTCCCTAAGGTACAATGAGCAGTTCTTC	CASSSGDSLRYNEQFF
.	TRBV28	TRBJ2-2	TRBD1	TGTGCCAGCAGCCCCGGGGACAGCCCGAACACCGGGGAGCTGTTTTTT	CASSPGDSPNTGELFF
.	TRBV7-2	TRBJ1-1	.	TGTGCCAGCAGCTTATCACCCGGGCAGGGGACTGAAGCTTTCTTT	CASSLSPGQGTEAFF
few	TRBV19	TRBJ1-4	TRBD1	TGTGCCAGCTCGGACAGGGGGCAAAGAAAACTGTTTTTT	CASSDRGQRKLFF
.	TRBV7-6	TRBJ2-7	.	TGTGCCAGCAGCCCCTCCCAGGGCGAGCAGTACTTC	CASSPSQGEQYF
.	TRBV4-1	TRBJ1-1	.	TGCGCCAGCAGCCAAGATCTGAACAGAGAAACTGAAGCTTTCTTT	CASSQDLNRETEAFF
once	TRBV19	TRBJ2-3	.	TGTGCCAGTAGTCCCCTAAGGACTAGCACAGATACGCAGTATTTT	CASSPLRTSTDTQYF
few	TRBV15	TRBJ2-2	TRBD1	TGTGCCACCAGCAGAGACGCAGGGGGGAACACCGGGGAGCTGTTTTTT	CATSRDAGGNTGELFF
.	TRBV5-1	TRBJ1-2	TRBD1	TGCGCCAGCAGCGTGACAGGGACGGAAGATGGCTACACCTTC	CASSVTGTEDGYTF
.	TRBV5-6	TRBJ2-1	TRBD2	TGTGCCAGCAGCTTCTTCGGACTAGCGGGCAACAATGAGCAGTTCTTC	CASSFFGLAGNNEQFF
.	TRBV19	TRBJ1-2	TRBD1	TGTGCCAGTAGTCCGGAGGGGGCCCTAGACTATGGCTACACCTTC	CASSPEGALDYGYTF
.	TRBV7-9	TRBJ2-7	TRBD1	TGTGCCAGCAGCTTAGGGACAGGGGAGTCCTACGAGCAGTACTTC	CASSLGTGESYEQYF
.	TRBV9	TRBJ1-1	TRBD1	TGTGCCAGCAGCTTGACAGGGGGAAGGAACACTGAAGCTTTCTTT	CASSLTGGRNTEAFF
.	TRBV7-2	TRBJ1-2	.	TGTGCCAGCAGCTTATCCCTTTCAGACTACACCTTC	CASSLSLSDYTF
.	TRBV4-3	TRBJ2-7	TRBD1	TGCGCCAGCAGCCTAATGACAGGGAATCAGTACGAGCAGTACTTC	CASSLMTGNQYEQYF
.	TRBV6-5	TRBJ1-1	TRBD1	TGTGCCAGCAGTTACTCTCGACAGGGGCACACTGAAGCTTTCTTT	CASSYSRQGHTEAFF
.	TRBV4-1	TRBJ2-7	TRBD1	TGCGCCAGCAGCCAAGCTAACAGGGGGCTGTACGAGCAGTACTTC	CASSQANRGLYEQYF
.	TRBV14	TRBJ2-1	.	TGTGCCAGCAGCCAAGACTCTAAGATGCGGGGAGTATACAATGAGCAGTTCTTC	CASSQDSKMRGVYNEQFF
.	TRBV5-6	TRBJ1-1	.	TGTGCCAGCAGCCAAGCCTGGAACACTGAAGCTTTCTTT	CASSQAWNTEAFF
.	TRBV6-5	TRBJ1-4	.	TGTGCCAGCAGCTCCCGACAGGCCGATGAAAAACTGTTTTTT	CASSSRQADEKLFF
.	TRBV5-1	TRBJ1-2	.	TGCGCCAGCAGCTTGGGCTTTGAGTCTCCTAACTATGGCTACACCTTC	CASSLGFESPNYGYTF
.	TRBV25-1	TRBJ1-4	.	TGTGCCAGCACCTCATCCAGGGGTAGTGGGGAAAAACTGTTTTTT	CASTSSRGSGEKLFF
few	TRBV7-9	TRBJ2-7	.	TGTGCCAGCAGCTCCCCGGGGATTCAACGAGGCGAGCAGTACTTC	CASSSPGIQRGEQYF
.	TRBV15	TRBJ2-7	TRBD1	TGTGCCACCAGCAGGGACCGGGACAGGAGCTACGAGCAGTACTTC	CATSRDRDRSYEQYF
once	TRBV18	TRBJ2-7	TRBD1	TGTGCCAGCTCATCCCCGGGACAGGGGGCCGGTGAGCAGTACTTC	CASSSPGQGAGEQYF
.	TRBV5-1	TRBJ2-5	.	TGCGCCAGCAGCTTGTTCCAGACTCAAGAGACCCAGTACTTC	CASSLFQTQETQYF
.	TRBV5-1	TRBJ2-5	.	TGCGCCAGCAGCTTGGACAGGGTAGGGGAGACCCAGTACTTC	CASSLDRVGETQYF
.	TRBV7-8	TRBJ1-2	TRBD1	TGTGCCAGCAGCTCCCGGTTCGGACAGGGGAACTATGGCTACACCTTC	CASSSRFGQGNYGYTF
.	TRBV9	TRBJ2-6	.	TGTGCCAGCAGCGTTAGCTCTGGGGCCAACGTCCTGACTTTC	CASSVSSGANVLTF
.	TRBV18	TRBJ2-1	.	TGTGCCAGCTCACCACCGATGCCGGGGTGGCAGTTCTTC	CASSPPMPGWQFF
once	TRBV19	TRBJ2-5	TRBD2	TGTGCCAGTTGGGGGGGTGTTCCAGAGACCCAGTACTTC	CASWGGVPETQYF
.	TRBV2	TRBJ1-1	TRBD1	TGTGCCAGCAGTGAGCAGGGGGCAGCCACTGAAGCTTTCTTT	CASSEQGAATEAFF
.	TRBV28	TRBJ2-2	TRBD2	TGTGCCAGCAGTTGGGGGGGCACCGGGGAGCTGTTTTTT	CASSWGGTGELFF
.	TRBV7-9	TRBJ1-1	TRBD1	TGTGCCAGCAGCTTACGCCTACAGGGGGCTAGTGCTGAAGCTTTCTTT	CASSLRLQGASAEAFF
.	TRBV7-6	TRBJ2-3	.	TGTGCCAGCGGTACTAGCTCCAACACAGATACGCAGTATTTT	CASGTSSNTDTQYF
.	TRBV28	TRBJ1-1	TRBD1	TGTGCCAGCAGTCGGACAGGGGGCAACACTGAAGCTTTCTTT	CASSRTGGNTEAFF
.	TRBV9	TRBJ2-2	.	TGTGCCAGCAGCGAGACTGTAGCCCCCGGGGAGCTGTTTTTT	CASSETVAPGELFF
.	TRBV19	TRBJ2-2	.	TGTGCCTCCAGATCGGGGGACAGCCATACCGGGGAGCTGTTTTTT	CASRSGDSHTGELFF
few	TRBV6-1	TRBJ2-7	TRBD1	TGTGCCAGCAGTGAGGGACAGCTCGAGCAGTACTTC	CASSEGQLEQYF
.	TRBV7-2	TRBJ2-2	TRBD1	TGTGCCAGCAGCACCCGGGACAGGGTTACCGGGGAGCTGTTTTTT	CASSTRDRVTGELFF
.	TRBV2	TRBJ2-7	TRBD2	TGTGCCAGTAGGGGACTAGCGGGAGGGACTTTCTACGAGCAGTACTTC	CASRGLAGGTFYEQYF
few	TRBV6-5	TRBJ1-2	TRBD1	TGTGCCAGCAGTCCCCGACAGGGCTATGGCTACACCTTC	CASSPRQGYGYTF
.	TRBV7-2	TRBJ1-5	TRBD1	TGTGCCAGCAGCTTTTTACTACAGGGGGACCAGCCCCAGCATTTT	CASSFLLQGDQPQHF
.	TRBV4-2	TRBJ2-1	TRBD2	TGTGCCAGCAGCCAAGTGATAGCGGGGGGGCAGGACAATGAGCAGTTCTTC	CASSQVIAGGQDNEQFF
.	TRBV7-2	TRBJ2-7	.	TGTGCCAGCACCCTCGGGGGACCCTACGAGCAGTACTTC	CASTLGGPYEQYF
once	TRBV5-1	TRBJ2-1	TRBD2	TGCGCCAGCAGCTTGGGACTAGCGGGGGGGGAGCAGTTCTTC	CASSLGLAGGEQFF
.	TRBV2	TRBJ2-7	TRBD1	TGTGCCAGCATACCCGGGACAGGGTTCGTCGAGCAGTACTTC	CASIPGTGFVEQYF
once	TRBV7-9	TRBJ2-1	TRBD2	TGTGCCAGCAGCCCGACCGGGACTAGCGTCCGAGGGATCTACAATGAGCAGTTCTTC	CASSPTGTSVRGIYNEQFF
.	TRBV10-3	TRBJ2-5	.	TGTGCCATCAGTGAGTCCGGCGCGGGGTTATCAGAGACCCAGTACTTC	CAISESGAGLSETQYF
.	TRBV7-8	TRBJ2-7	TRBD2	TGTGCCAGCAGGAGCGGGGGGGCCCCCTACGAGCAGTACTTC	CASRSGGAPYEQYF
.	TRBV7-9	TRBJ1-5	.	TGTGCCAGCAGCTTATCTTCGGGGAATCAGCCCCAGCATTTT	CASSLSSGNQPQHF
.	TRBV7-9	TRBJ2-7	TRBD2	TGTTCCAGCAGCTCCGCTAGCGGCCCCTACGAGCAGTACTTC	CSSSSASGPYEQYF
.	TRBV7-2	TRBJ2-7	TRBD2	TGTGCCAGCAGCTTAAGGCGGGAGGGCGTCGAGCAGTACTTC	CASSLRREGVEQYF
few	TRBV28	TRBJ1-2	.	TGTGCCACCAGTCCGGGGGACCCCTATGGCTACACCTTC	CATSPGDPYGYTF
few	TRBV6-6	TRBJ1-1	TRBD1	TGTGCCAGCAGTTACCTGACAGGGGGGACTGAAGCTTTCTTT	CASSYLTGGTEAFF
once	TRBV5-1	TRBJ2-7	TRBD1	TGCGCCAGCAGCATGGGGACAGGGGCCTACGAGCAGTACTTC	CASSMGTGAYEQYF
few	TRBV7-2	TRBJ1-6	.	TGTGCCAGCAGCTCACGAATGACCCAGGCGGGTTCACCCCTCCACTTT	CASSSRMTQAGSPLHF
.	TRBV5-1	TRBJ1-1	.	TGCGCCAGCAGCCGCAGGACAAAAGACAACACTGAAGCTTTCTTT	CASSRRTKDNTEAFF
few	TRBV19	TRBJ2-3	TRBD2	TGTGCCAGTAGTATAGATCCGCCCAGCGGGAGTGCAGATACGCAGTATTTT	CASSIDPPSGSADTQYF